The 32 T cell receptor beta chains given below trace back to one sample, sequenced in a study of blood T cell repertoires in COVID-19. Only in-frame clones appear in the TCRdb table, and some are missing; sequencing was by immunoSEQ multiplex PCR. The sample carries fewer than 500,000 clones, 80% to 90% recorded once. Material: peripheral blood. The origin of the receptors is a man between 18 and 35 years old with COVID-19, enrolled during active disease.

The CDR3 spells CASRPPGQGHNEQFF. The CDR3 nucleotides read TGTGCCAGCAGGCCCCCGGGACAGGGACACAATGAGCAGTTCTTC. The chain has TRBV11-2 and TRBJ2-1, with 9 bases lining up with TRBD1. The CDR3 contains 15 residues. V shed 6 bases, J shed 5 bases, and the junction held 8 bases outside the gene matches. CDR1 and CDR2 (germline): SGHAT, FQNNGV. Complete variable domain (other parts from reference TRBV11-2 and TRBJ2-1): EAGVAQSPRYKIIEKRQSVAFWCNPISGHATLYWYQQILGQGPKLLIQFQNNGVVDDSQLPKDRFSAERLKGVDSTLKIQPAKLEDSAVYLCASRPPGQGHNEQFFGPGTRLTVL.

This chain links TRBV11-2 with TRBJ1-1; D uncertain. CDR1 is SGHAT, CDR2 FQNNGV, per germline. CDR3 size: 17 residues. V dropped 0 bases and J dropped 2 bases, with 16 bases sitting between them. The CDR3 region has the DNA TGTGCCAGCAGCTTAGATCACAGATTAACCCTCAACACTGAAGCTTTCTTT. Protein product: CASSLDHRLTLNTEAFF.

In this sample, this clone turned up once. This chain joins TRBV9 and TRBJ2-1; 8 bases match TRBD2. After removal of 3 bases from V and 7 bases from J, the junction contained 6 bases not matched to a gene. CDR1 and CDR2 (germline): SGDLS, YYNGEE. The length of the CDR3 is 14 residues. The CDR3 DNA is TGTGCCAGCAGCGGGGTAGCGGGACGGAATGAGCAGTTCTTC. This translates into CASSGVAGRNEQFF.

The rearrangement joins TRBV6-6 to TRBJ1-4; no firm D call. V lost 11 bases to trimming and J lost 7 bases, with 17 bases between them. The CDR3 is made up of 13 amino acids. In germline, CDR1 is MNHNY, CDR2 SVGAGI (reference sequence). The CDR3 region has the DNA TGTGCCTCCGAGGGCCAGGTCGGTGAAAAACTGTTTTTT. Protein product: CASEGQVGEKLFF.

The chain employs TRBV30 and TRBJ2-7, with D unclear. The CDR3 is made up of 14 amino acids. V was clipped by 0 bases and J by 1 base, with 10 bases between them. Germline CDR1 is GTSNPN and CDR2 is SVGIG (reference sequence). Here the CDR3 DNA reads TGTGCCTGGAGTGTAGATGGCGGATCCTACGAGCAGTACTTC. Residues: CAWSVDGGSYEQYF.

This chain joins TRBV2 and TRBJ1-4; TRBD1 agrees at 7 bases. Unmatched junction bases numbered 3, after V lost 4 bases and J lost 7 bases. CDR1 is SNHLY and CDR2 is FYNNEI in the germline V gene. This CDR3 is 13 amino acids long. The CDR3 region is CASSVGTAEKLFF. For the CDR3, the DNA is TGTGCCAGCAGTGTAGGGACAGCTGAAAAACTGTTTTTT.

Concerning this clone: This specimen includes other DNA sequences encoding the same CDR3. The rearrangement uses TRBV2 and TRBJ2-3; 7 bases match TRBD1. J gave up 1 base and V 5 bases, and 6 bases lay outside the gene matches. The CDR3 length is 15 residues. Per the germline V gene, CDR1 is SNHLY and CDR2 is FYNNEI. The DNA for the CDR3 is TGTGCCAGCAGTCGACAGGGTTTGGGCACAGATACGCAGTATTTT. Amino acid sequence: CASSRQGLGTDTQYF.

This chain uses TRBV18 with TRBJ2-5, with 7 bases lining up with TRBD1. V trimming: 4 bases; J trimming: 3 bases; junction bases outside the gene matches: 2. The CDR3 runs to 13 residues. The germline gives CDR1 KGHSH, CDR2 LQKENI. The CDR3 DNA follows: TGTGCCAGCTCACGACAGGGTAAAGAGACCCAGTACTTC. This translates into CASSRQGKETQYF.

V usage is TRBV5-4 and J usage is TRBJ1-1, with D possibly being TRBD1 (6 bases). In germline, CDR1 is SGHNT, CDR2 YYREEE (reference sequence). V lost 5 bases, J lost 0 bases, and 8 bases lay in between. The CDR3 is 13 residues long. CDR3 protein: CASRDRLNTEAFF. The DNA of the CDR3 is TGTGCCAGCAGAGACAGGTTGAACACTGAAGCTTTCTTT.

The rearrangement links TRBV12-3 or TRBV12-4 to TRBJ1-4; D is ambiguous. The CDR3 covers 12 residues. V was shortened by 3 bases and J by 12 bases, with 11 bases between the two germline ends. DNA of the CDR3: TGTGCCAGCAGTTTGCTTAGTAACGAACTGTTTTTT. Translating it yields CASSLLSNELFF.

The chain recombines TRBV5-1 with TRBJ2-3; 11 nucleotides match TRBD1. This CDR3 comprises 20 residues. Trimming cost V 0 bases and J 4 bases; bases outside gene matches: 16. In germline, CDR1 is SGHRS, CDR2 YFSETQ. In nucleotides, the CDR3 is TGCGCCAGCAGCTTGGCCGGGTTGGGGGCACCGGGACAGGGGGCAGATACGCAGTATTTT. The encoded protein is CASSLAGLGAPGQGADTQYF.

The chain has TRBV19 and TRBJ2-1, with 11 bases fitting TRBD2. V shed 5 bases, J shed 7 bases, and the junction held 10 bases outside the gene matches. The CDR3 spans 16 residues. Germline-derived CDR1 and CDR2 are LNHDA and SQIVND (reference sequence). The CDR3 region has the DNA TGTGCCAGTAGTGGCCCCACTAGCGGGAGAAGTAATGAGCAGTTCTTC. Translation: CASSGPTSGRSNEQFF.

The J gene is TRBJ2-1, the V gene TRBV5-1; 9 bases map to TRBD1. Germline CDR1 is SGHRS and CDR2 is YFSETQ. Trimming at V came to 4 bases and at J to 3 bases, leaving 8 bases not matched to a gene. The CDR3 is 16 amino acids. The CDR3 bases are TGCGCCAGCAGCCTCCGGACAGGGGCGGGCTACAATGAGCAGTTCTTC. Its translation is CASSLRTGAGYNEQFF.

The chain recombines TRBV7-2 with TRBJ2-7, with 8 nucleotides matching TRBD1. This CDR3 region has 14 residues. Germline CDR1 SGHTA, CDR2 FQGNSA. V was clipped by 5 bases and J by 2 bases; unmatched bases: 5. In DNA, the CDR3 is TGTGCCAGCAGCCGGGACAGGCCGACCTACGAGCAGTACTTC. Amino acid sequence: CASSRDRPTYEQYF.

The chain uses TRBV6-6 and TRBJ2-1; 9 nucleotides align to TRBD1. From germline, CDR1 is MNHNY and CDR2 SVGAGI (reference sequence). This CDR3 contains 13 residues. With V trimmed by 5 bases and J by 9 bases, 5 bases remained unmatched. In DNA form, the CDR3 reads TGTGCCAGCAGTCGACAGGGGGAGGTTGAGCAGTTCTTC. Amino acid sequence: CASSRQGEVEQFF.

The CDR3 coding sequence is TGTGCCAGCAGCTTAATATACAATGAGCAGTTCTTC. It translates to CASSLIYNEQFF. The V and J genes are TRBV7-9 and TRBJ2-1; unclear D gene. CDR1 and CDR2 (germline): SEHNR, FQNEAQ (reference sequence). V gave up 2 bases and J gave up 4 bases, with 3 bases separating them. CDR3 length: 12 amino acids.

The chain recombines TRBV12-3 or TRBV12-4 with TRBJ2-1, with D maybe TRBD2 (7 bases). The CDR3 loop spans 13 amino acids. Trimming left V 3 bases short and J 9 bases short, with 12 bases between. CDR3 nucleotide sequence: TGTGCCAGCAGTTTCGCGGGGGCCGGTGAGCAGTTCTTC. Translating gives CASSFAGAGEQFF.

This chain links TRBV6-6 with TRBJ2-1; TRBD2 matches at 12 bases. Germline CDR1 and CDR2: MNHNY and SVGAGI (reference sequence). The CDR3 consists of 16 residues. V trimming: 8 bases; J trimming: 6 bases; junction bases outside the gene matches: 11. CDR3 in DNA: TGTGCCAGCTACCAGATACTAGCGGGAGGAAGCAATGAGCAGTTCTTC. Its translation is CASYQILAGGSNEQFF.

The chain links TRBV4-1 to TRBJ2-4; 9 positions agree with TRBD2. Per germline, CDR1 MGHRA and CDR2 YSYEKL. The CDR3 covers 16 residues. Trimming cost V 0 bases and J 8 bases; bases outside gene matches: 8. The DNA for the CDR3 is TGCGCCAGCAGCCAAGAGGGCGGGAGGGCCGCGGACATTCAGTACTTC. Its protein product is CASSQEGGRAADIQYF.

The CDR3 region has the DNA TGTGCCAGCAGCGGATTAGCGGGAGCGACCGGGGAGCTGTTTTTT. Protein product: CASSGLAGATGELFF. The V gene is TRBV4-2, the J gene TRBJ2-2; 9 nucleotides align to TRBD2. The germline V gene encodes CDR1 LGHNA and CDR2 YNFKEQ. V shed 5 bases and J 5 bases; nucleotides not matched to a gene: 6. There are 15 residues in the CDR3.

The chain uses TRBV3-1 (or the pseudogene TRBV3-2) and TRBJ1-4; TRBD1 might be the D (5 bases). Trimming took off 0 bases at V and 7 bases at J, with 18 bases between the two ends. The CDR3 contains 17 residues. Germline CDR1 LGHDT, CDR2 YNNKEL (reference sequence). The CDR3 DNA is TGTGCCAGCAGCCAAGATTGGGGGGTCCCCGCCCGTGAAAAACTGTTTTTT. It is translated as CASSQDWGVPAREKLFF.

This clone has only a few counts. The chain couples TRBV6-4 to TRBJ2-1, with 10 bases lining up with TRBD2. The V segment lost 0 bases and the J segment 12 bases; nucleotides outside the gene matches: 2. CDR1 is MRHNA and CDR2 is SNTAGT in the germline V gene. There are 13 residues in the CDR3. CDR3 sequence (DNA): TGTGCCAGCAGTGACTCAGTAGCGGGGGGGCAGTTCTTC. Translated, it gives CASSDSVAGGQFF.

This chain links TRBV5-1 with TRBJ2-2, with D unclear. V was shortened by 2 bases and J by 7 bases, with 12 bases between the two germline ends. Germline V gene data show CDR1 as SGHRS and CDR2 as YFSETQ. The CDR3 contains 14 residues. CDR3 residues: CASSFFFTGGELFF. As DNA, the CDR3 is TGCGCCAGCAGCTTCTTCTTTACTGGCGGGGAGCTGTTTTTT.

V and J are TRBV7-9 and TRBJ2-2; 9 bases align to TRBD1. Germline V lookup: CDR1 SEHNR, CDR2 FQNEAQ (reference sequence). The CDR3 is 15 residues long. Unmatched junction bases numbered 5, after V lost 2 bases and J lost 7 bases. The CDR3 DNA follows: TGTGCCAGCAGCTTACGACAGGGGGAGGTCGGGGAGCTGTTTTTT. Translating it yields CASSLRQGEVGELFF.

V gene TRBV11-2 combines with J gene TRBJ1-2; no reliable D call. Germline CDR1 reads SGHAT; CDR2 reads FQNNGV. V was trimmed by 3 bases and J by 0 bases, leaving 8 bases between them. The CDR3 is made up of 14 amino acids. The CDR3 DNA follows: TGTGCCAGCAGCTTCCTGGGAGCTAACTATGGCTACACCTTC. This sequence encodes CASSFLGANYGYTF.

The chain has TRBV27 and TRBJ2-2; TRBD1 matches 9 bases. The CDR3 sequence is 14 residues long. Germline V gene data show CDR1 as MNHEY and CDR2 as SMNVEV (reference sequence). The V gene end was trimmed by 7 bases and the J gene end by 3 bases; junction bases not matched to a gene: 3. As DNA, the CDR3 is TGTGCCAGCAAGGGGACAGGGTACACCGGGGAGCTGTTTTTT. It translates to CASKGTGYTGELFF.

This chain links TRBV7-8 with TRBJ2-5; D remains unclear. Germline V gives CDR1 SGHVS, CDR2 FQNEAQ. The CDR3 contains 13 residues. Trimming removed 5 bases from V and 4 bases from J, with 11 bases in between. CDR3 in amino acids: CASSPELSETQYF. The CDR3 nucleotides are TGTGCCAGCAGCCCCGAGTTGTCAGAGACCCAGTACTTC.

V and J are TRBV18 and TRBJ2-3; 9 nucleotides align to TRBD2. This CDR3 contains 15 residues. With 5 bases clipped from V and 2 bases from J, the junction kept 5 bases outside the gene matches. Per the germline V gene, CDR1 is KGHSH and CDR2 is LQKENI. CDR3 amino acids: CASSAAGGPTDTQYF. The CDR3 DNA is TGTGCCAGCTCAGCCGCGGGGGGGCCCACAGATACGCAGTATTTT.

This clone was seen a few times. The DNA for the CDR3 is TGTGCCAGCAGCCAAGGAGTCATCAGGGACTACGAGCAGTACTTC. Protein: CASSQGVIRDYEQYF. This sequence joins TRBV3-1 (or the pseudogene TRBV3-2) and TRBJ2-7; D might be TRBD1 (5 bases). The CDR3 is 15 amino acids. CDR1 is LGHDT and CDR2 is YNNKEL in the germline V gene (reference sequence). V was pared by 1 base and J by 3 bases, with 13 bases between.

CDR3 sequence reads: CASSQVTGGVNTGELFF. The DNA for the CDR3 is TGTGCCAGCAGCCAAGTAACCGGGGGAGTGAACACCGGGGAGCTGTTTTTT. V and J are TRBV14 and TRBJ2-2, with D possibly TRBD2 on 6 matching bases. This CDR3 has 17 amino acids. Germline CDR1 and CDR2: SGHDN and FVKESK. Trimming took 1 base from V and 1 from J, leaving 13 bases between them.

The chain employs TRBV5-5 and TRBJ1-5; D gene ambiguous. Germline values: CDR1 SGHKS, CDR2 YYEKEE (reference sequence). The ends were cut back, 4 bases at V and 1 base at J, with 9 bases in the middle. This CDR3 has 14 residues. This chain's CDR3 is CASSPLFSNQPQHF. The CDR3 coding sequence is TGTGCCAGCAGCCCCTTGTTCAGCAATCAGCCCCAGCATTTT.

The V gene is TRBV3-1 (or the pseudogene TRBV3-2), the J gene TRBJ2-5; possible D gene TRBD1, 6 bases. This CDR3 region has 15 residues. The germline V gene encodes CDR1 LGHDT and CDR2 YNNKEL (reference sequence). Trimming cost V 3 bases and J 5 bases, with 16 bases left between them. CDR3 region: CASSQLTGRMETQYF. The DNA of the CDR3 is TGTGCCAGCAGCCAGCTCACAGGGCGAATGGAGACCCAGTACTTC.